Presented here are 24 T cell receptor beta chains from one specimen sequenced in a study of blood T cell repertoires in COVID-19. Repertoires were generated with immunoSEQ multiplex PCR, while TCRdb's copy carries only in-frame clones and drops some. This table has 180,000 or so clones, 80% to 85% appearing once. The sequencing input was PBMCs or T cells enriched from blood (not recorded which). The receptors shown here come from a woman aged 55-70 years who had recovered from COVID-19.

This clone came up a few times. This rearrangement joins TRBV28 to TRBJ1-4; tentative D call: TRBD1 (5 bases). This CDR3 is built from 13 residues. Germline V gene sequence: CDR1 MDHEN, CDR2 SYDVKM. The germline V and J ends were trimmed by 3 bases and 6 bases, with 8 bases remaining between them. The CDR3 coding sequence is TGTGCCAGCAGTTTGGGGGGGGATGAAAAACTGTTTTTT. This sequence encodes CASSLGGDEKLFF.

This chain links TRBV28 with TRBJ1-2, with D possibly matching TRBD1 (6 bases). The CDR3 runs 15 residues. V was trimmed by 5 bases and J by 4 bases, leaving 17 bases between them. Germline V gene lookup returns CDR1 MDHEN and CDR2 SYDVKM. The CDR3, as DNA: TGTGCCAGCAGTCCCCCTCGGGGGGCCGGCTATGGCTACACCTTC. Residues: CASSPPRGAGYGYTF.

This sequence joins TRBV5-1 and TRBJ1-2; unclear D gene. Germline V gives CDR1 SGHRS, CDR2 YFSETQ. This CDR3 is 12 amino acids long. The V gene lost 8 bases and the J gene lost 4 bases, with 12 bases spanning the gap. In nucleotides, the CDR3 is TGCGCCAGTAGAGAGGATAGCTATGGCTACACCTTC. Translating gives CASREDSYGYTF.

The rearrangement joins TRBV7-7 to TRBJ2-1; 12 bases are a match to TRBD2. Germline V gene sequence: CDR1 SSHAT, CDR2 FNYEAQ (reference sequence). The CDR3 runs 16 residues. Germline trimming cut 1 base from V and 7 bases from J; bases unmatched to any gene: 5. CDR3 bases: TGTGCCAGCAGCTTAGGCACTAGCGGGAGGACTAATGAGCAGTTCTTC. This translates into CASSLGTSGRTNEQFF.

The rearrangement links TRBV7-6 to TRBJ2-7; D is possibly TRBD1 (7 bases). The CDR3 runs 12 residues. Trimming stripped 5 bases from V and 7 bases from J, with 12 bases between. Germline-derived CDR1 and CDR2 are SGHVS and FNYEAQ. CDR3 sequence reads: CASSHSGGEQYF. The CDR3 DNA reads TGTGCCAGCAGCCACTCAGGGGGGGAGCAGTACTTC.

Here the CDR3 DNA reads TGTGCCAGCAGTTCGGGACTAGCGGGAGGCCCCCTAAGCGCAGATACGCAGTATTTT. Its translation: CASSSGLAGGPLSADTQYF. The chain is built from TRBV28 and TRBJ2-3; 15 bases are shared with TRBD2. Germline V gives CDR1 MDHEN, CDR2 SYDVKM. The CDR3 runs to 19 residues. V was pared by 4 bases and J by 4 bases, with 12 bases of the junction left unmatched.

V and J are TRBV3-1 (or the pseudogene TRBV3-2) and TRBJ1-2, with D tentatively TRBD1 (5 bases). The V gene lost 0 bases and the J gene lost 8 bases, with 10 bases spanning the gap. CDR3 length: 13 residues. Germline-derived CDR1 and CDR2 are LGHDT and YNNKEL (reference sequence). The CDR3 spells CASSQEGVTGYTF. CDR3 nucleotide sequence: TGTGCCAGCAGCCAAGAAGGGGTGACCGGCTACACCTTC.

The chain has TRBV7-6 and TRBJ1-3; 9 bases are a match to TRBD1. This CDR3 has 16 residues. CDR1 is SGHVS and CDR2 is FNYEAQ in the germline V gene. V lost 2 bases, J lost 0 bases, and 2 bases stayed unmatched. CDR3 in amino acids: CASSLRDRDSGNTIYF. Written as DNA, the CDR3 is TGTGCCAGCAGCTTAAGGGACAGGGACTCTGGAAACACCATATATTTT.

The V call is TRBV10-2, the J call TRBJ1-5; D remains ambiguous. The germline gives CDR1 WSHSY, CDR2 SAAADI. This CDR3 region has 14 residues. The V and J ends lost 7 bases and 2 bases respectively, with 12 bases between them. CDR3 DNA sequence: TGCGCCAGCACCTCTTCCGGGGGCAATCAGCCCCAGCATTTT. As protein: CASTSSGGNQPQHF.

CDR3 loop: CATSTTGHQPQHF. The CDR3 DNA follows: TGTGCCACCAGTACTACAGGGCATCAGCCCCAGCATTTT. This chain uses TRBV24-1 with TRBJ1-5, with D possibly matching TRBD1 (6 bases). V shed 6 bases and J shed 5 bases, with 10 bases lying between them. Germline CDR1 reads KGHDR; CDR2 reads SFDVKD. The length of the CDR3 is 13 residues.

The rearrangement uses TRBV19 and TRBJ1-6; D remains unclear. Germline-derived CDR1 and CDR2 are LNHDA and SQIVND (reference sequence). The CDR3 is 14 amino acids. The V end lost 4 bases, the J end lost 11 bases, and 15 bases lay between the germline ends. The CDR3 DNA reads as TGTGCCAGTAGTACCGAAATGCGACAAACACCCCTCCACTTT. It codes for CASSTEMRQTPLHF.

This chain joins TRBV7-3 and TRBJ2-2; D is unclear. Germline lookup yields CDR1 SGHTA and CDR2 FQGTGA. Trimming cost V 2 bases and J 6 bases, with 7 bases left between them. The CDR3 is 13 amino acids. CDR3 DNA: TGTGCCAGCAGCTTAGGCCTAGCCGGGGAGCTGTTTTTT. Protein: CASSLGLAGELFF.

This clone was picked up one time. This CDR3 is CASSQTGQGGKTEAFF. The DNA for the CDR3 is TGTGCCAGCAGCCAAACCGGACAGGGGGGTAAAACTGAAGCTTTCTTT. This rearrangement joins TRBV3-1 (or the pseudogene TRBV3-2) to TRBJ1-1; 10 bases align to TRBD1. Germline lookup yields CDR1 LGHDT and CDR2 YNNKEL (reference sequence). The CDR3 length is 16 residues. V lost 2 bases to trimming and J lost 5 bases; unmatched junction nucleotides: 8.

Points on this clone: The conserved final phenylalanine or tryptophan is absent from the CDR3, which likely points to a read error. The DNA is left out, because the CDR3 cannot be placed on it with certainty; the CDR3 is given as TCRdb lists it. This chain joins TRBV30 and TRBJ1-2; the table names TRBD1, a call not compared with the DNA. Germline V lookup: CDR1 GTSNPN, CDR2 SVGIG (reference sequence). A total of 12 residues make up the CDR3, ends included. CDR3 sequence reads: CAWSVLVGTIDV.

The J gene is TRBJ2-3, the V gene TRBV7-9, with 7 bases identical to TRBD2. CDR1 SEHNR and CDR2 FQNEAQ come from the germline V gene (reference sequence). The junction had 10 bases not matched to a gene; V was cut back by 2 bases and J by 8 bases. The CDR3 sequence is 15 residues long. In DNA, the CDR3 is TGTGCCAGCAGCTTAAATCCTAGCGGCGGGGGTACGCAGTATTTT. Translating gives CASSLNPSGGGTQYF. The complete variable domain, with remaining parts taken from reference TRBV7-9 and TRBJ2-3, reads DTGVSQNPRHKITKRGQNVTFRCDPISEHNRLYWYRQTLGQGPEFLTYFQNEAQLEKSRLLSDRFSAERPKGSFSTLEIQRTEQGDSAMYLCASSLNPSGGGTQYFGPGTRLTVL.

The chain has TRBV5-1 and TRBJ1-1, with TRBD1 as a possible D gene (5 bases). Germline assignment: CDR1 SGHRS and CDR2 YFSETQ. The CDR3 totals 14 residues. V dropped 0 bases and J dropped 6 bases, with 12 bases sitting between them. This CDR3 is CASSLGQGSAEAFF. The DNA for the CDR3 is TGCGCCAGCAGCTTGGGGCAGGGTAGTGCTGAAGCTTTCTTT.

The chain joins TRBV3-1 (or the pseudogene TRBV3-2) to TRBJ1-2, with 7 positions matching TRBD1. The CDR3 extends over 15 amino acids. Germline assignment: CDR1 LGHDT and CDR2 YNNKEL (reference sequence). The junction had 9 bases not matched to a gene; V was cut back by 2 bases and J by 6 bases. The CDR3, as DNA: TGTGCCAGCAGCCAACTCGACAGGGCTGTTCATGGCTACACCTTC. It encodes CASSQLDRAVHGYTF.

The chain uses TRBV5-1 and TRBJ2-5; D may be TRBD2 (6 bases). The CDR3 is 14 amino acids. The ends were cut back, 3 bases at V and 5 bases at J, with 14 bases in the middle. Germline CDR1 reads SGHRS; CDR2 reads YFSETQ. CDR3 loop: CASSWSAGSETQYF. The CDR3 bases are TGCGCCAGCAGCTGGTCGGCGGGGTCGGAGACCCAGTACTTC.

This rearrangement joins TRBV28 to TRBJ1-1, with D perhaps matching TRBD1 (5 bases). Deletions cut 5 bases from V and 5 bases from J, with 18 bases between. Germline assignment: CDR1 MDHEN and CDR2 SYDVKM. This CDR3 has 15 residues. The CDR3 protein is CASSSLGRGKTEAFF. As DNA, the CDR3 is TGTGCCAGCAGTAGTTTGGGAAGGGGTAAGACTGAAGCTTTCTTT.

The chain employs TRBV27 and TRBJ2-7; 7 nucleotides line up with TRBD2. The CDR3 contains 16 residues. V shed 2 bases and J 2 bases; nucleotides not matched to a gene: 9. Germline V gene sequence: CDR1 MNHEY, CDR2 SMNVEV (reference sequence). CDR3: CASSLRLATRPYEQYF. In DNA form, the CDR3 reads TGTGCCAGCAGTTTAAGACTAGCAACCCGACCCTACGAGCAGTACTTC.

This clone was seen ten or more times. This rearrangement joins TRBV7-9 to TRBJ2-7, with 7 bases identical to TRBD2. After removal of 3 bases from V and 6 bases from J, the junction contained 8 bases not matched to a gene. CDR1 SEHNR and CDR2 FQNEAQ come from the germline V gene (reference sequence). This CDR3 contains 14 residues. In DNA form, the CDR3 reads TGTGCCAGCAGCTTTCGTGGGGGGGTTCCCGAGCAGTACTTC. Protein: CASSFRGGVPEQYF.

The chain employs TRBV14 and TRBJ2-7; perhaps TRBD2 as D (6 bases). Trimming removed 4 bases from V and 0 bases from J, with 10 bases in between. The CDR3 consists of 14 residues. CDR1 is SGHDN and CDR2 is FVKESK in the germline V gene. In DNA, the CDR3 is TGTGCCAGCAGCCCACCGGGACTCTCCTACGAGCAGTACTTC. Translation gives CASSPPGLSYEQYF. Supplemented by reference TRBV14 and TRBJ2-7, the full variable domain reads EAGVTQFPSHSVIEKGQTVTLRCDPISGHDNLYWYRRVMGKEIKFLLHFVKESKQDESGMPNNRFLAERTGGTYSTLKVQPAELEDSGVYFCASSPPGLSYEQYFGPGTRLTVT.

This clone was found once. The V call is TRBV7-9, the J call TRBJ1-1; D may be TRBD1 (5 bases). The germline V gene encodes CDR1 SEHNR and CDR2 FQNEAQ (reference sequence). The CDR3 runs to 12 residues. V dropped 2 bases and J dropped 8 bases, with 9 bases sitting between them. The CDR3 region has the DNA TGTGCCAGCAGCTTAAGGGGCGAGGAAGCTTTCTTT. It translates to CASSLRGEEAFF.

The rearrangement joins TRBV5-1 to TRBJ2-7; TRBD1 aligns across 11 bases. The CDR3 totals 14 residues. Germline lookup yields CDR1 SGHRS and CDR2 YFSETQ. With V trimmed by 4 bases and J by 7 bases, 7 bases remained unmatched. This CDR3 is CASSQAGQGGEQYF. The CDR3 region has the DNA TGCGCCAGCAGCCAAGCGGGACAGGGGGGTGAGCAGTACTTC.